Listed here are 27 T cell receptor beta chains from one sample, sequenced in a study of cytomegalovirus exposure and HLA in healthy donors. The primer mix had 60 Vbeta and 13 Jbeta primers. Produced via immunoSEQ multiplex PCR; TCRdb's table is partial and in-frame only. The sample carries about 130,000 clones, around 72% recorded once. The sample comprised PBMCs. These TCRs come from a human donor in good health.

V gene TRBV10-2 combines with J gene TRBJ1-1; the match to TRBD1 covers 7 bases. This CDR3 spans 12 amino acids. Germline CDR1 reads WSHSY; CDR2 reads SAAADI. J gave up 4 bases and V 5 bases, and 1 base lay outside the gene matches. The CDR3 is CASSPGGTEAFF. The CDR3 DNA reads TGCGCCAGCAGTCCAGGGGGCACTGAAGCTTTCTTT.

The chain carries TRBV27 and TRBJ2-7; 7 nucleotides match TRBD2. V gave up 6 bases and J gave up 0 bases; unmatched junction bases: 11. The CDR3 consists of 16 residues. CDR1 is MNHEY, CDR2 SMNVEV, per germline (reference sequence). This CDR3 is CASSAAPAGASYEQYF. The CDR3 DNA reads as TGTGCCAGCAGCGCGGCCCCGGCGGGAGCCTCCTACGAGCAGTACTTC.

CDR3: CASRIGIGQGNNQPQHF. CDR3 in DNA: TGTGCCAGCAGGATTGGGATAGGACAGGGGAACAATCAGCCCCAGCATTTT. The chain employs TRBV2 and TRBJ1-5, with TRBD1 matching over 9 bases. J lost 3 bases, V lost 6 bases, and 12 bases had no gene match. The CDR3 loop spans 17 amino acids. Looked up from germline, CDR1 is SNHLY and CDR2 is FYNNEI.

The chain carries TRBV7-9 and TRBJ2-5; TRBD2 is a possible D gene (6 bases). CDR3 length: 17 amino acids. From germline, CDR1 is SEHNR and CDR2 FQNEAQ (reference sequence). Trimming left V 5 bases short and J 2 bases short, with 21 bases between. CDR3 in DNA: TGTGCCAGCAGCCTCGCTGGAAGGGGACTTCAGCAAGAGACCCAGTACTTC. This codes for CASSLAGRGLQQETQYF.

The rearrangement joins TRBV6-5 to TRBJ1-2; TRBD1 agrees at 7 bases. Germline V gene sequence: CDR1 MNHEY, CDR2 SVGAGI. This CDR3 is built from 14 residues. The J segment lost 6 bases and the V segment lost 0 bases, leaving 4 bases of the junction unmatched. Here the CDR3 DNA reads TGTGCCAGCAGTTACTCCACAGGGGCGGATGGCTACACCTTC. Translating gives CASSYSTGADGYTF.

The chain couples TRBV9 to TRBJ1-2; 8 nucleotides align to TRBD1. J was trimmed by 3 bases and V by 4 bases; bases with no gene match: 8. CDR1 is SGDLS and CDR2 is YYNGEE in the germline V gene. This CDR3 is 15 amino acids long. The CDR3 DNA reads TGTGCCAGCAGCTTACTCCTGACAGGGGACTATGGCTACACCTTC. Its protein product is CASSLLLTGDYGYTF.

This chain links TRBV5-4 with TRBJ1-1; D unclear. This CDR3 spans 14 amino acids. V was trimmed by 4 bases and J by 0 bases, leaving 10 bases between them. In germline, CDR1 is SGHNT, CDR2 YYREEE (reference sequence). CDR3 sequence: CASSREPMNTEAFF. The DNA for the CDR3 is TGTGCCAGCAGCCGGGAGCCAATGAACACTGAAGCTTTCTTT.

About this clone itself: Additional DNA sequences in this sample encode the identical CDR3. The CDR3 sequence is CASSPGQGPYEQYF. CDR3 nucleotides: TGTGCCAGCTCACCCGGACAGGGACCCTACGAGCAGTACTTC. J is TRBJ2-7 and V is TRBV18, with TRBD1 identical over 8 bases. The ends lost 3 bases at V and 2 bases at J; junction bases unmatched: 3. Germline V gene sequence: CDR1 KGHSH, CDR2 LQKENI. The CDR3 sequence is 14 residues long.

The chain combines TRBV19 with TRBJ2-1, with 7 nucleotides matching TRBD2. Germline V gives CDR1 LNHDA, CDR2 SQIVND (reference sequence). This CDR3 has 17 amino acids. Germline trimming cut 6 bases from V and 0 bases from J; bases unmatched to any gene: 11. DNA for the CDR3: TGTGCCAGTAGCCTGACGGGGGGTGGTGGCTCCTACAATGAGCAGTTCTTC. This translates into CASSLTGGGGSYNEQFF.

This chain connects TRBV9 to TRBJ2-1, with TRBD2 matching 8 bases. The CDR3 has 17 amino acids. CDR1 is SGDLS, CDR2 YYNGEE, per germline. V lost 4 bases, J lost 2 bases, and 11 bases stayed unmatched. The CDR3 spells CASSSYPREGPYNEQFF. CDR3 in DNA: TGTGCCAGCAGCTCTTATCCCCGGGAGGGGCCCTACAATGAGCAGTTCTTC.

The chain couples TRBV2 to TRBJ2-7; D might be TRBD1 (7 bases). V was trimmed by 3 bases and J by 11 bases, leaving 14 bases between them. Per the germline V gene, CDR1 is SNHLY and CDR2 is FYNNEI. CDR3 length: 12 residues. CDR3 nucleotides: TGTGCCAGCAGTGAGGTTGGAGGGGGCGAGTACTTC. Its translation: CASSEVGGGEYF.

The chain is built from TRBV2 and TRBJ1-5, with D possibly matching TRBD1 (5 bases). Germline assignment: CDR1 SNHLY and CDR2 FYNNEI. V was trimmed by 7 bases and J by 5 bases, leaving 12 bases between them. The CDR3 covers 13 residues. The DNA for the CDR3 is TGTGCCAGCAAAGACAGTTCTTATCAGCCCCAGCATTTT. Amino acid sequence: CASKDSSYQPQHF.

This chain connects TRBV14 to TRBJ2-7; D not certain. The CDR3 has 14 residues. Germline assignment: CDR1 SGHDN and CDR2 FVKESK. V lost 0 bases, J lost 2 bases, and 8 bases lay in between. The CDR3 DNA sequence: TGTGCCAGCAGCCAAGAATCCAGAACCTACGAGCAGTACTTC. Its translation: CASSQESRTYEQYF.

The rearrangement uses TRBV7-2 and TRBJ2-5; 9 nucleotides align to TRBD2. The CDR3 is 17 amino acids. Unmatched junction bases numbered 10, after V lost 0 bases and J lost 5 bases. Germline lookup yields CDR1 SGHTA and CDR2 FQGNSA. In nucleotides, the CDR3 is TGTGCCAGCAGCTTAGCGTGGGCGGGAGGGCCGGGGGAGACCCAGTACTTC. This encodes CASSLAWAGGPGETQYF.

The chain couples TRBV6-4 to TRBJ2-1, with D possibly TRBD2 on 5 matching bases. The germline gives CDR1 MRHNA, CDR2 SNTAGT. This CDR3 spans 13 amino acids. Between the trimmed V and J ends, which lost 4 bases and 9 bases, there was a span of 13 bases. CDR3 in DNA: TGTGCCAGCAGTGTCTCTCTCAGCGGTGAGCAGTTCTTC. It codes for CASSVSLSGEQFF.

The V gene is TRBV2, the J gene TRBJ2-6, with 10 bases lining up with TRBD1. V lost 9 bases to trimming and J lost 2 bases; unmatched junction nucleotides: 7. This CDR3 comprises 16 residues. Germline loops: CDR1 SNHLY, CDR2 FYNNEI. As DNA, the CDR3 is TGTGCCAGGACCGGGACAGGGGCGACTGGGGCCAACGTCCTGACTTTC. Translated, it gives CARTGTGATGANVLTF.

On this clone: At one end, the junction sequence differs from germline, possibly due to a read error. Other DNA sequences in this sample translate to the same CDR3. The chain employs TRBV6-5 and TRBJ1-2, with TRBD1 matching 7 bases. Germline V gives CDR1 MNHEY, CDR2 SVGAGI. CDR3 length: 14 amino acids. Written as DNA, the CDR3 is TGTGCCAGTAGTTACGACAGGGAATTTGGTGGCTACACCTTC. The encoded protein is CASSYDREFGGYTF.

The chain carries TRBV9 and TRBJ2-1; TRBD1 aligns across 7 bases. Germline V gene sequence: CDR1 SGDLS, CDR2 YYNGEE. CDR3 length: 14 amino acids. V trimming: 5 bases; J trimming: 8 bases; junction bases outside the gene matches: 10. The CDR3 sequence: CASSHTDRVDEQFF. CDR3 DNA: TGTGCCAGCAGTCATACCGACAGGGTCGATGAGCAGTTCTTC.

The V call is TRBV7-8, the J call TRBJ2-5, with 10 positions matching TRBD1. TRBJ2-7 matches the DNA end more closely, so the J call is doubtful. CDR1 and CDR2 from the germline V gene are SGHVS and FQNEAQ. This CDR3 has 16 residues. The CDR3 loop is CASSHGRRDRGIEQYF. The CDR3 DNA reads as TGTGCCAGCAGCCACGGACGACGGGACAGGGGAATCGAGCAGTACTTC.

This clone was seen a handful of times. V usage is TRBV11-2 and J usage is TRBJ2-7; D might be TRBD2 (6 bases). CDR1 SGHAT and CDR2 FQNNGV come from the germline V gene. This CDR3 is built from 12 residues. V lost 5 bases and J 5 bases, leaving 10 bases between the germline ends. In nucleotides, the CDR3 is TGTGCCAGCAGCCCCCCGGGAGACGAGCAGTACTTC. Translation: CASSPPGDEQYF.

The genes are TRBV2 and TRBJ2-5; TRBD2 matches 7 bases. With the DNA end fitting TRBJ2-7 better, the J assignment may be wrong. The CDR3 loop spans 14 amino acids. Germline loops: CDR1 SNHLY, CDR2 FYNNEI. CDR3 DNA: TGTGCCAGCAGTGAGGGAGGGGAATATTACGAGCAGTACTTC. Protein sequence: CASSEGGEYYEQYF.

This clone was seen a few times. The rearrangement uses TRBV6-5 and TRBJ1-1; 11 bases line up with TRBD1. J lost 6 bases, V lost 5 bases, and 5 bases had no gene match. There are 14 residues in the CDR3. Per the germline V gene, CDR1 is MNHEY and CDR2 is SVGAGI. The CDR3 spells CASSPGTGGSEAFF. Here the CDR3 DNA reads TGTGCCAGCAGTCCCGGGACAGGGGGATCTGAAGCTTTCTTT.

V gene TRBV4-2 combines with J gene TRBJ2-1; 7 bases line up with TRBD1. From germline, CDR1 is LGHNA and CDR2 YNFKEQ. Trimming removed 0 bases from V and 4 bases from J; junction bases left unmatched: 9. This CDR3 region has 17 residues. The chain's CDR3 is CASSQDRGRDRYNEQFF. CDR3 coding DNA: TGTGCCAGCAGCCAAGATCGGGGCAGGGACAGATACAATGAGCAGTTCTTC.

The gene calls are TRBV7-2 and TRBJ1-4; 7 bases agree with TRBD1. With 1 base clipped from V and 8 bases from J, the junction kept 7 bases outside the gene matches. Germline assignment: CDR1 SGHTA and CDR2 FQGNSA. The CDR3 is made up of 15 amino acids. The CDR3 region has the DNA TGTGCCAGCAGCTTAGTAGGGGGCAGGTGGGAAAAACTGTTTTTT. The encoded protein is CASSLVGGRWEKLFF.

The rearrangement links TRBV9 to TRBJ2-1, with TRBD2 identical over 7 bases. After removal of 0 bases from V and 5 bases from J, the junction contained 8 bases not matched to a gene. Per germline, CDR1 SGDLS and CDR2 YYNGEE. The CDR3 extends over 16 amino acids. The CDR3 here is CASSVGPSGGNNEQFF. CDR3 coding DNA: TGTGCCAGCAGCGTAGGTCCTAGCGGCGGAAACAATGAGCAGTTCTTC.

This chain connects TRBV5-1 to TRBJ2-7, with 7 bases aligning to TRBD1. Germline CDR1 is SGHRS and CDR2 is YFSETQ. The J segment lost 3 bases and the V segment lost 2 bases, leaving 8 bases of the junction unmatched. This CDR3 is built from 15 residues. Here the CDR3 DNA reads TGCGCCAGCAGCTTAGGCCCCGGGACAGTCTACGAGCAGTACTTC. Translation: CASSLGPGTVYEQYF.

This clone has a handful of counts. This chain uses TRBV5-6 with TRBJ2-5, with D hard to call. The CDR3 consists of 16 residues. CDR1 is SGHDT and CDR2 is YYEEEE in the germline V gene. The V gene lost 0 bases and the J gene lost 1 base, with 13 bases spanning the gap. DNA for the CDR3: TGTGCCAGCAGCTTGGTAGCTTGGCGGCTCCAAGAGACCCAGTACTTC. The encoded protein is CASSLVAWRLQETQYF.